Listed here are 23 T cell receptor beta chains from one sample, sequenced in a study of blood T cells in healthy people across ages. Through a sample-barcoded 5' primer and a J-beta primer mix, a second PCR was run for roughly 6 to 11 cycles. Each CDR3 protein is one row after TCRdb ran MiXCR on the 5' RACE reads. The table has fewer than 1 million distinct CDR3 sequences, roughly 44% seen once; the top ten hold about 19%. Sequencing was done on a sample of blood. These receptors were obtained from a man in his sixties in good health.

As DNA, the CDR3 is TGTGCCACCAGTGGTGGGGAACAGGACACGAACACTGAAGCTTTCTTT. Translating gives CATSGGEQDTNTEAFF. The chain employs TRBV24-1 and TRBJ1-1; D is perhaps TRBD1 (5 bases). Germline V lookup: CDR1 KGHDR, CDR2 SFDVKD. Trimming removed 5 bases from V and 1 base from J, with 16 bases in between. The length of the CDR3 is 16 residues.

This clonotype was seen only once. The chain couples TRBV24-1 to TRBJ1-1; no clear D. Germline-derived CDR1 and CDR2 are KGHDR and SFDVKD. This CDR3 region has 18 residues. Trimming took off 9 bases at V and 2 bases at J, with 27 bases between the two ends. The DNA for the CDR3 is TGTGCCACCGGCGAGCCCTGTGTCGCACTTAACCTAAACACTGAAGCTTTCTTT. This translates into CATGEPCVALNLNTEAFF.

The V gene is TRBV2, the J gene TRBJ2-3; 7 bases are a match to TRBD1. The germline V gene encodes CDR1 SNHLY and CDR2 FYNNEI. This CDR3 has 16 residues. Losses at the gene ends were 3 bases for V and 3 bases for J; bases not matched to a gene: 9. The CDR3 DNA reads as TGTGCCAGCAGTGAGACAGGGAACCCCGCAACAGATACGCAGTATTTT. Protein: CASSETGNPATDTQYF.

V and J are TRBV7-6 and TRBJ2-5; D gene unclear. The germline V gene has CDR1 SGHVS and CDR2 FNYEAQ. Trimming pared 2 bases from V and 0 bases from J, leaving 16 bases between. The CDR3 runs 17 residues. CDR3 in amino acids: CASSLTPKGSYQETQYF. In nucleotides, the CDR3 is TGTGCCAGCAGCTTAACCCCCAAAGGCAGCTACCAAGAGACCCAGTACTTC.

The CDR3 region is CASSQDNRQSYGYTF. The CDR3 DNA reads as TGCGCCAGCAGCCAAGATAATCGACAGTCCTATGGCTACACCTTC. The V and J genes are TRBV4-3 and TRBJ1-2, with D perhaps matching TRBD1 (5 bases). The CDR3 is made up of 15 amino acids. Per germline, CDR1 LGHNA and CDR2 YSLEER. Trimming removed 0 bases from V and 4 bases from J, with 12 bases in between.

This clonotype was counted only a few times. This rearrangement joins TRBV5-1 to TRBJ1-2; 12 positions agree with TRBD1. From germline, CDR1 is SGHRS and CDR2 YFSETQ. This CDR3 region has 17 residues. Trimming took 1 base from V and 8 from J; bases not matched to a gene: 12. The CDR3 DNA sequence: TGCGCCAGCAGCTTGAATCCAGAGTGGGACAGGGGGCAAGGCTACACCTTC. It encodes CASSLNPEWDRGQGYTF.

Regarding this clonotype: A much larger clone lies one base from this, so it may be a read error. The V call is TRBV5-1, the J call TRBJ2-1, with 7 positions matching TRBD1. From germline, CDR1 is SGHRS and CDR2 YFSETQ. V lost 0 bases and J lost 10; bases outside the gene matches: 7. The CDR3 length is 14 residues. This CDR3 reads CASSLDRGLYEQFF. CDR3 coding DNA: TGCGCCAGCAGCTTGGATAGGGGGCTTTACGAGCAGTTCTTC.

V gene TRBV7-2 combines with J gene TRBJ2-3, with D perhaps TRBD2 (7 bases). Germline V gene sequence: CDR1 SGHTA, CDR2 FQGNSA. This CDR3 region has 14 residues. Between the trimmed V and J ends, which lost 7 bases and 5 bases, there was a span of 16 bases. The DNA of the CDR3 is TGTGCCAGCAAAAAGGGGGGGCCAAGAGATACGCAGTATTTT. Translated, it gives CASKKGGPRDTQYF. Drawing the rest from reference TRBV7-2 and TRBJ2-3, the complete variable domain is GAGVSQSPSNKVTEKGKDVELRCDPISGHTALYWYRQSLGQGLEFLIYFQGNSAPDKSGLPSDRFSAERTGGSVSTLTIQRTQQEDSAVYLCASKKGGPRDTQYFGPGTRLTVL.

V and J are TRBV7-2 and TRBJ2-3; 9 bases align to TRBD2. Germline V gene data show CDR1 as SGHTA and CDR2 as FQGNSA. V shed 4 bases and J 11 bases; nucleotides not matched to a gene: 10. CDR3 length: 14 residues. In DNA form, the CDR3 reads TGTGCCAGCAGCTCTCCGGATGCGGGGGGGGTGCAGTATTTT. This gives the protein CASSSPDAGGVQYF.

Of note for this clonotype: This may stem from a read error, because a much larger clone lies one nucleotide away. The chain carries TRBV6-5 and TRBJ2-6; D uncertain. Trimming pared 2 bases from V and 3 bases from J, leaving 2 bases between. Germline V gives CDR1 MNHEY, CDR2 SVGAGI. This CDR3 is built from 13 residues. The CDR3 DNA follows: TGTGCCAGCAGTTACGATGGGGCCAACGTCCTGACTTTC. This codes for CASSYDGANVLTF.

This clonotype was detected ten times or more. One end of the junction is discordant with germline, which a read error may explain. The genes are TRBV4-1 and TRBJ2-7; D may be TRBD1 (6 bases). Germline CDR1 MGHRA, CDR2 YSYEKL. The CDR3 totals 13 residues. The CDR3: CASSQQGSYEQYF. The DNA of the CDR3 is TGTGCCAGCAGCCAACAGGGATCCTACGAGCAGTACTTC.

This rearrangement joins TRBV5-5 to TRBJ2-6, with D uncertain. Per the germline V gene, CDR1 is SGHKS and CDR2 is YYEKEE (reference sequence). Trimming removed 1 base from V and 0 bases from J, with 8 bases in between. The CDR3 contains 16 residues. CDR3 sequence reads: CASSLQRTSGANVLTF. The DNA for the CDR3 is TGTGCCAGCAGCTTGCAGAGGACCTCTGGGGCCAACGTCCTGACTTTC.

The chain joins TRBV6-1 to TRBJ2-2; D not certain. This CDR3 contains 15 residues. In germline, CDR1 is MNHNS, CDR2 SASEGT. Between the trimmed V and J ends, which lost 4 bases and 4 bases, there was a span of 13 bases. The CDR3 nucleotides are TGTGCCAGCAGTGCACAGACCGCGAGCACCGGGGAGCTGTTTTTT. Protein sequence: CASSAQTASTGELFF.

The chain links TRBV5-1 to TRBJ2-1; perhaps TRBD2 as D (6 bases). This CDR3 is 15 amino acids long. From germline, CDR1 is SGHRS and CDR2 YFSETQ. Trimming shortened V by 4 bases and J by 9 bases, and 20 bases separated the two germline ends. CDR3 protein: CASSPLAARNSEQFF. In DNA form, the CDR3 reads TGCGCCAGCAGCCCATTAGCGGCTAGAAACAGTGAGCAGTTCTTC.

V and J are TRBV6-5 and TRBJ2-3; 9 positions match TRBD2. The length of the CDR3 is 16 residues. Per the germline V gene, CDR1 is MNHEY and CDR2 is SVGAGI. With V trimmed by 0 bases and J by 4 bases, 5 bases remained unmatched. The CDR3, as DNA: TGTGCCAGCAGTTACTCTGAAGCGGGAGGTGCAGATACGCAGTATTTT. Translating gives CASSYSEAGGADTQYF.

V is TRBV6-6 and J is TRBJ1-3; D is unclear. This CDR3 region has 12 residues. CDR1 and CDR2 (germline): MNHNY, SVGAGI (reference sequence). V gave up 8 bases and J gave up 0 bases, with 5 bases separating them. CDR3 loop: CASSPSGNTIYF. DNA of the CDR3: TGTGCCAGCTCTCCCTCTGGAAACACCATATATTTT.

This clonotype was detected a few times. The chain joins TRBV7-8 to TRBJ2-7, with D perhaps TRBD2 (7 bases). The V gene's germline CDR1 is SGHVS and CDR2 FQNEAQ. The V end was cut by 1 base, the J end by 5 bases, with 15 bases between. CDR3 length: 15 residues. CDR3 protein: CASSLVAGAGDEQYF. The CDR3 nucleotides read TGTGCCAGCAGCTTAGTGGCGGGGGCAGGCGACGAGCAGTACTTC.

V usage is TRBV20-1 and J usage is TRBJ2-4; D gene unclear. The closer fit of TRBJ2-5 to the DNA end suggests the J call may be wrong. This CDR3 contains 14 residues. Germline V gene sequence: CDR1 DFQATT, CDR2 SNEGSKA (reference sequence). CDR3 region: CSAREVRRQETQYF. The CDR3, as DNA: TGCAGTGCTAGAGAGGTGAGGAGACAAGAGACCCAGTACTTC.

V usage is TRBV29-1 and J usage is TRBJ1-1; D ambiguous. The CDR3 is 13 amino acids. Trimming took 3 bases from V and 1 from J, leaving 9 bases between them. Germline loops: CDR1 SQVTM, CDR2 ANQGSEA. The CDR3 nucleotides read TGCAGCGTTGACAGTAGGCAGAACACTGAAGCTTTCTTT. This codes for CSVDSRQNTEAFF.

The chain carries TRBV9 and TRBJ2-5, with D hard to call. Per germline, CDR1 SGDLS and CDR2 YYNGEE. V shed 0 bases and J shed 3 bases, with 9 bases lying between them. The CDR3 spans 14 residues. The CDR3 DNA reads TGTGCCAGCAGCGTAGCGGGTAGCAAAGAGACCCAGTACTTC. It encodes CASSVAGSKETQYF.

The chain recombines TRBV7-2 with TRBJ1-4; TRBD1 matches 9 bases. Germline trimming cut 5 bases from V and 9 bases from J; bases unmatched to any gene: 13. The CDR3 has 16 amino acids. Germline CDR1 reads SGHTA; CDR2 reads FQGNSA. CDR3 in amino acids: CASSQGQGGSNKKLFF. For the CDR3, the DNA is TGTGCCAGCAGCCAGGGACAGGGAGGTTCAAATAAAAAACTGTTTTTT.

This clonotype was seen more than once but under ten times. This chain links TRBV5-1 with TRBJ2-1, with 10 bases matching TRBD2. The CDR3 consists of 15 residues. Germline V gene data show CDR1 as SGHRS and CDR2 as YFSETQ. The ends lost 5 bases at V and 4 bases at J; junction bases unmatched: 6. The CDR3 spells CASSYSGGPYNEQFF. The DNA for the CDR3 is TGCGCCAGCAGTTATAGCGGGGGGCCTTACAATGAGCAGTTCTTC.

The rearrangement joins TRBV6-2 or TRBV6-3 to TRBJ2-1, with 9 bases fitting TRBD1. The CDR3 sequence is 15 residues long. V was pared by 4 bases and J by 8 bases, with 9 bases of the junction left unmatched. Germline V gene sequence: CDR1 MNHEY, CDR2 SVGEGT. In nucleotides, the CDR3 is TGTGCCAGCAGTTGGGTGGGACAGGGATTGGATGAGCAGTTCTTC. It encodes CASSWVGQGLDEQFF.